This TCR beta chain was captured by sequencing in a study of beta chain features in type 1 diabetes. Every donor provided one heparinised blood draw, which averaged approximately 100 mL. Each of the CD4+ naive, central memory, regulatory and stem cell-like memory populations was sorted via CD45RO/CCR7/CD25/CD127/CD95/CD27. General study findings and limits: Diminished insertions and augmented deletions at VDJ junctions characterized type 1 diabetes patients. TCRB rearrangement may or may not be influenced by HLA type; here this remained unresolved.

The table lists this clone with many counts. Antigen: not known. CDR1 and CDR2 (germline): SGDLS, YYNGEE. With 5 bases removed from V and 1 base from J, the gap between germline ends came to 12 bases. This CDR3 is 14 amino acids long. Expressed TCRB transcripts were sequenced, since all the RNA that had been isolated was reverse transcribed. The method was immunoSEQ multiplex PCR; TCRdb's version includes in-frame clones alone and lacks a portion of them. Of under 250,000 clones listed, approximately 10% are singletons. The clonotype originates from a man aged 18 to 35 in good health. The chain joins TRBV9 to TRBJ1-2, with D perhaps matching TRBD1 (6 bases). The sequencing sample was made of central memory CD4+ T cells from blood. CDR3 protein: CASSWDTSNYGYTF. The CDR3 DNA reads as TGTGCCAGCAGTTGGGACACTAGTAACTATGGCTACACCTTC.